The T cell receptor beta chain described here comes from a study of T cells in Graves' hyperthyroidism and ophthalmopathy. This CDR3 is built from 13 residues. CDR1 LNHDA and CDR2 SQIVND come from the germline V gene (reference sequence). The V and J ends lost 9 bases and 8 bases, in that order; junction bases with no gene match: 10. Study-wide results and caveats: Most clonotypes that expanded in the thyroid above 0.001 also showed up in blood.

Orbital computed tomography and thyroid ultrasound, together with serum TRAb and thyroxine and clinical symptoms, were used for diagnoses. On this clonotype: Its cognate antigen is unknown.

TCR beta CDR3 region amplification was performed from RNA transcripts. HTBI primers were used for first-round RT-PCR of the TCR CDR3. TCRdb independently ran MiXCR on the multiplex PCR reads; one entry per CDR3 protein. The sample has a few hundred thousand distinct CDR3 sequences; more than 20% are singletons. This TCR was sampled from a man in his fifties with Graves' hyperthyroidism. The J gene is TRBJ2-1, the V gene TRBV19; 7 bases line up with TRBD1. Sequences were obtained from blood. This CDR3 is CASSDRTGDEQFF. CDR3 DNA sequence: TGTGCCAGCTCGGACAGGACAGGCGATGAGCAGTTCTTC.